This is a list of T cell receptor beta chains from one sample in a study of T cells after yellow fever vaccination. TCRdb passed the 5' RACE reads through MiXCR, listing each CDR3 protein once. This table holds about 340,000 distinct CDR3 sequences, 12% found once. Specimen: CD4+ T cells sorted from PBMCs, collected 15 days after the yellow fever booster vaccination. The receptor source for this set is a man between 18 and 29 years old who received the YFV17D yellow fever vaccine. The CDR3 runs from the conserved cysteine through the conserved F or W. The order of the fields is V gene, clone size, D gene, J gene, CDR3 DNA, CDR3 protein. A D gene is named only where the DNA matches it firmly. Not all rows give a size; the values are once, few, many and, for expanded clones, a class.

V gene: TRBV12-3/TRBV12-4
clone size: few
D gene: TRBD1
J gene: TRBJ1-5
CDR3 DNA: TGTGCCAGCAGGGTGACAGGGGGCGGACAGCCCCAGCATTTT
CDR3 protein: CASRVTGGGQPQHF

V gene: TRBV6-1
clone size: -
D gene: -
J gene: TRBJ1-6
CDR3 DNA: TGTGCCAGCAGTGTCGGGAGTTCACCCCTCCACTTT
CDR3 protein: CASSVGSSPLHF

V gene: TRBV6-2/TRBV6-3
clone size: -
D gene: -
J gene: TRBJ2-7
CDR3 DNA: TGTGCCAGCAGTTACTCGATGGGTTCCTACGAGCAGTACTTC
CDR3 protein: CASSYSMGSYEQYF

V gene: TRBV6-5
clone size: many
D gene: -
J gene: TRBJ2-3
CDR3 DNA: TGTGCCAGCAGTTACCGTTCGTGGGGCACAGATACGCAGTATTTT
CDR3 protein: CASSYRSWGTDTQYF

V gene: TRBV7-2
clone size: -
D gene: -
J gene: TRBJ2-1
CDR3 DNA: TGTGCCAGCAGCTTCTTGCGGGACCTCTCCTACAATGAGCAGTTCTTC
CDR3 protein: CASSFLRDLSYNEQFF

V gene: TRBV28
clone size: -
D gene: -
J gene: TRBJ2-2
CDR3 DNA: TGTGCCAGCACCCCCGGGACCGGCGGGGAGCTGTTTTTT
CDR3 protein: CASTPGTGGELFF

V gene: TRBV5-4
clone size: few
D gene: TRBD1
J gene: TRBJ1-4
CDR3 DNA: TGTGCCAGCAGCCTTGCGGGACAGATAGATGAAAAACTGTTTTTT
CDR3 protein: CASSLAGQIDEKLFF

V gene: TRBV10-3
clone size: -
D gene: TRBD1
J gene: TRBJ2-5
CDR3 DNA: TGTGCCATCAGTGAGAGGATGAGAGGGGGCCCTGGGGAGACCCAGTACTTC
CDR3 protein: CAISERMRGGPGETQYF

V gene: TRBV6-5
clone size: -
D gene: -
J gene: TRBJ2-6
CDR3 DNA: TGTGCCAGCAGTTACAACTCTGGGGCCAACGTCCTGACTTTC
CDR3 protein: CASSYNSGANVLTF

V gene: TRBV28
clone size: few
D gene: -
J gene: TRBJ2-7
CDR3 DNA: TGTGCCAGCAGTTTGGGGGCGGAAATCTACGAGCAGTACTTC
CDR3 protein: CASSLGAEIYEQYF

V gene: TRBV6-5
clone size: few
D gene: -
J gene: TRBJ1-6
CDR3 DNA: TGTGCCAGCAGTTACTCGACGGGTTTCGGGGGTTCACCCCTCCACTTT
CDR3 protein: CASSYSTGFGGSPLHF

V gene: TRBV5-5
clone size: few
D gene: TRBD1
J gene: TRBJ2-1
CDR3 DNA: TGTGCCAGCAGCTTGGGGCGGCAGGGGGATGAGCAGTTCTTC
CDR3 protein: CASSLGRQGDEQFF

V gene: TRBV2
clone size: few
D gene: TRBD1
J gene: TRBJ1-2
CDR3 DNA: TGTGCCAGCAGTGACCGGGACAGTCTCGCCCGGAGTCCGGAGGGCTACACCTTC
CDR3 protein: CASSDRDSLARSPEGYTF

V gene: TRBV7-9
clone size: -
D gene: TRBD1
J gene: TRBJ1-2
CDR3 DNA: TGTGCCAGCGGACCCCGGGACAGAATACTCTATGGCTACACCTTC
CDR3 protein: CASGPRDRILYGYTF

V gene: TRBV10-3
clone size: -
D gene: -
J gene: TRBJ1-5
CDR3 DNA: TGTGCCATCAGTGTCGGCGGCAATCAGCCCCAGCATTTT
CDR3 protein: CAISVGGNQPQHF

V gene: TRBV19
clone size: few
D gene: -
J gene: TRBJ2-7
CDR3 DNA: TGTGCCAGTAGCGGCCTGGCTACCGCCTACGAGCAGTACTTC
CDR3 protein: CASSGLATAYEQYF

V gene: TRBV25-1
clone size: many
D gene: -
J gene: TRBJ1-1
CDR3 DNA: TGTGCCAGCAGTCCTCGGACTGGGAACACTGAAGCTTTCTTT
CDR3 protein: CASSPRTGNTEAFF

V gene: TRBV5-1
clone size: few
D gene: TRBD1
J gene: TRBJ2-1
CDR3 DNA: TGCGCCAGCAGCTTGTTTGGCCCGGGACAGGGTCAGAATCAGGACAATGAGCAGTTCTTC
CDR3 protein: CASSLFGPGQGQNQDNEQFF

V gene: TRBV18
clone size: -
D gene: -
J gene: TRBJ1-1
CDR3 DNA: TGTGCCAGCTCACCCGCAGGGTTAGGCACTGAAGCTTTCTTT
CDR3 protein: CASSPAGLGTEAFF

V gene: TRBV9
clone size: many
D gene: -
J gene: TRBJ1-1
CDR3 DNA: TGTGCCAGCAGCTCGAGAGGCAGCTTGAACACTGAAGCTTTCTTT
CDR3 protein: CASSSRGSLNTEAFF

V gene: TRBV20-1
clone size: few
D gene: -
J gene: TRBJ2-7
CDR3 DNA: TGCAGTGCCGACGGGGGCGAGCAGTACTTC
CDR3 protein: CSADGGEQYF

V gene: TRBV27
clone size: few
D gene: TRBD1
J gene: TRBJ2-4
CDR3 DNA: TGTGCCAGCACCGCCGGGACAGGGAGCATTCAGTACTTC
CDR3 protein: CASTAGTGSIQYF

V gene: TRBV5-5
clone size: few
D gene: -
J gene: TRBJ2-3
CDR3 DNA: TGTGCCAGCAGCTTGGGACAGGGGAGGGCTACGCAGTATTTT
CDR3 protein: CASSLGQGRATQYF

V gene: TRBV18
clone size: few
D gene: TRBD2
J gene: TRBJ2-3
CDR3 DNA: TGTGCCAGCTCACCTAGGACTAGCGGGGCAGATACGCAGTATTTT
CDR3 protein: CASSPRTSGADTQYF

V gene: TRBV7-2
clone size: medium-sized
D gene: TRBD1
J gene: TRBJ2-2
CDR3 DNA: TGTGCCAGCAGCTTAGTAGGGGGCGCGAACACCGGGGAGCTGTTTTTT
CDR3 protein: CASSLVGGANTGELFF

V gene: TRBV5-1
clone size: few
D gene: -
J gene: TRBJ1-3
CDR3 DNA: TGCGCCAGCAGCTTGGACGAGTTGGTGGGAAACACCATATATTTT
CDR3 protein: CASSLDELVGNTIYF

V gene: TRBV18
clone size: -
D gene: -
J gene: TRBJ1-2
CDR3 DNA: TGTGCCAGCTCACCACGGAGTCTCTATGGCTACACCTTC
CDR3 protein: CASSPRSLYGYTF

V gene: TRBV5-1
clone size: -
D gene: TRBD1
J gene: TRBJ1-5
CDR3 DNA: TGCGCCAGCAGCTTGGGAGGGACAGCGGGACAGCCCCAGCATTTT
CDR3 protein: CASSLGGTAGQPQHF

V gene: TRBV6-4
clone size: -
D gene: -
J gene: TRBJ2-2
CDR3 DNA: TGTGCCAGCAGTGAAAGGCCCGAGGGCGGGGAGCTGTTTTTT
CDR3 protein: CASSERPEGGELFF

V gene: TRBV18
clone size: -
D gene: -
J gene: TRBJ2-5
CDR3 DNA: TGTGCCAGCTCACCCCCGGGGTACCAAGAGACCCAGTACTTC
CDR3 protein: CASSPPGYQETQYF

V gene: TRBV12-3/TRBV12-4
clone size: few
D gene: -
J gene: TRBJ2-1
CDR3 DNA: TGTGCCAGCAGTCTTCGACAGGTCAATGAGCAGTTCTTC
CDR3 protein: CASSLRQVNEQFF

V gene: TRBV12-3/TRBV12-4
clone size: few
D gene: TRBD2
J gene: TRBJ2-1
CDR3 DNA: TGTGCCAGCAGCGACCCAGCGGGGGAGTACAATGAGCAGTTCTTC
CDR3 protein: CASSDPAGEYNEQFF

V gene: TRBV6-5
clone size: many
D gene: -
J gene: TRBJ1-1
CDR3 DNA: TGTGCCAGCAGAGAACAGGTCCCCACAGTAGCTTTCTTT
CDR3 protein: CASREQVPTVAFF

V gene: TRBV19
clone size: -
D gene: -
J gene: TRBJ1-5
CDR3 DNA: TGTGCCAGTAGGGACCCCCCCCATCAGCCCCAGCATTTT
CDR3 protein: CASRDPPHQPQHF

V gene: TRBV18
clone size: -
D gene: TRBD2
J gene: TRBJ2-6
CDR3 DNA: TGTGCCAGCTCATCTAGACTAGCGGGGGGGCGCTCTGGGGCCAACGTCCTGACTTTC
CDR3 protein: CASSSRLAGGRSGANVLTF

V gene: TRBV12-3/TRBV12-4
clone size: few
D gene: -
J gene: TRBJ1-6
CDR3 DNA: TGTGCCAGCAGTTTCGGGACTAATTCACCCCTCCACTTT
CDR3 protein: CASSFGTNSPLHF

V gene: TRBV5-1
clone size: few
D gene: -
J gene: TRBJ2-1
CDR3 DNA: TGCGCCAGCAGCTGGGCCGACAGCACCCATGAGCAGTTCTTC
CDR3 protein: CASSWADSTHEQFF

V gene: TRBV6-5
clone size: -
D gene: -
J gene: TRBJ2-5
CDR3 DNA: TGTGCCAGCAGTTACCAAGGGGGTGAGACCCAGTACTTC
CDR3 protein: CASSYQGGETQYF

V gene: TRBV20-1
clone size: few
D gene: TRBD1
J gene: TRBJ1-2
CDR3 DNA: TGCAGTGCTACGACAGGGGGGAACTATGGCTACACCTTC
CDR3 protein: CSATTGGNYGYTF

V gene: TRBV6-2/TRBV6-3
clone size: -
D gene: -
J gene: TRBJ1-1
CDR3 DNA: TGTGCCAGCTCAAGGGCGGCTGAAGCTTTCTTT
CDR3 protein: CASSRAAEAFF

V gene: TRBV7-2
clone size: few
D gene: -
J gene: TRBJ2-3
CDR3 DNA: TGTGCCAGCAGCTTAGTTATAGAGGATACGCAGTATTTT
CDR3 protein: CASSLVIEDTQYF

V gene: TRBV12-3/TRBV12-4
clone size: -
D gene: TRBD1
J gene: TRBJ2-1
CDR3 DNA: TGTGCCAGCACCCTGACAGGGGGTAATGAGCAGTTCTTC
CDR3 protein: CASTLTGGNEQFF

V gene: TRBV18
clone size: many
D gene: TRBD2
J gene: TRBJ2-1
CDR3 DNA: TGTGCCAGCTCACCGGTGACTAGCGGATACAATGAGCAGTTCTTC
CDR3 protein: CASSPVTSGYNEQFF

V gene: TRBV5-1
clone size: few
D gene: -
J gene: TRBJ1-4
CDR3 DNA: TGCGCCAGCTACACAGAGTTTTGGGAAAAACTGTTTTTT
CDR3 protein: CASYTEFWEKLFF

V gene: TRBV5-5
clone size: -
D gene: TRBD1
J gene: TRBJ2-4
CDR3 DNA: TGTGCCAGCAGCTTGTCTCCCACAGGGGACATTCAGTACTTC
CDR3 protein: CASSLSPTGDIQYF

V gene: TRBV12-3/TRBV12-4
clone size: few
D gene: -
J gene: TRBJ2-3
CDR3 DNA: TGTGCCAGCAGTTCCCTCCAAGGAGATACGCAGTATTTT
CDR3 protein: CASSSLQGDTQYF

V gene: TRBV6-4
clone size: few
D gene: -
J gene: TRBJ2-1
CDR3 DNA: TGTGCCAGCAGTGACGACGGGGTCAGCAATGAGCAGTTCTTC
CDR3 protein: CASSDDGVSNEQFF

V gene: TRBV7-2
clone size: -
D gene: TRBD1
J gene: TRBJ1-2
CDR3 DNA: TGTGCCAGCAGCCCACGACAGGGAATAGGCTATGGCTACACCTTC
CDR3 protein: CASSPRQGIGYGYTF

V gene: TRBV19
clone size: -
D gene: -
J gene: TRBJ2-3
CDR3 DNA: TGTGCCAGTAGTATAACCGGACTTTATACGCAGTATTTT
CDR3 protein: CASSITGLYTQYF